This record covers a single TCR beta chain. Its antigen is undetermined. Collection of blood occurred at baseline, at cycle 4 day 1, and at cycle 7 day 1. The data originate from a study of OX40 agonist ivuxolimab in advanced cancers. Across the whole study: Ivuxolimab is an agonistic anti-OX40 (CD134) antibody, and patients were treated with it.

TCRdb's table, derived via immunoSEQ multiplex PCR, lists solely in-frame clones and lacks some. The repertoire holds tens of thousands of clones, with 70% to 90% as singletons. This CDR3 region has 13 residues. CDR1 and CDR2 from the germline V gene are SGHAT and FQNNGV. V shed 8 bases, J shed 3 bases, and the junction held 7 bases outside the gene matches. Regarding the study as a whole: The CD4+ and CD8+ T cells in the blood had expanded clonally by week 6 at 0.1 to 3.0 mg/kg. Low normalized T-cell clonal expansion was additionally recorded for some nonresponders.

The sequencing here drew on CD4+ or CD8+ T cells sorted from blood, taken in a trial of the OX40 agonist ivuxolimab. The chain uses TRBV11-2 and TRBJ2-7; 7 bases match TRBD1. The TCR comes from an adult with an advanced solid tumor such as melanoma, head and neck, liver or kidney cancer. CDR3 protein: CASGEDRFYEQYF. The DNA for the CDR3 is TGTGCCAGCGGCGAGGACAGGTTCTACGAGCAGTACTTC. The full variable domain, with the rest looked up from reference TRBV11-2 and TRBJ2-7, is EAGVAQSPRYKIIEKRQSVAFWCNPISGHATLYWYQQILGQGPKLLIQFQNNGVVDDSQLPKDRFSAERLKGVDSTLKIQPAKLEDSAVYLCASGEDRFYEQYFGPGTRLTVT.